The rows below give T cell receptor beta chains drawn from one sample of a study of cytomegalovirus exposure and HLA in healthy donors. TCRdb's table, derived via immunoSEQ multiplex PCR, lists solely in-frame clones and lacks some. The sample has more than 50,000 clones, 75% seen once; the top ten hold roughly a quarter. The material sequenced was PBMCs. These receptors all come from a woman aged 40 to 49 in good health and CMV-seropositive. CDR3s include the opening cysteine and the closing phenylalanine or tryptophan. D genes are given only for firm matches. For some rows the clone size is stated as once, few or many, or as a class when expanded; others skip it.

J gene,D gene,V gene,clone size,CDR3 protein,CDR3 DNA
TRBJ2-7,TRBD1,TRBV30,.,CAWTLAGGHEQYF,TGTGCCTGGACGCTGGCAGGGGGCCACGAGCAGTACTTC
TRBJ2-7,TRBD2,TRBV7-6,.,CASSFSGGAGGVYEQYF,TGTGCCAGCAGCTTCTCAGGCGGCGCGGGGGGTGTTTACGAGCAGTACTTC
TRBJ2-7,TRBD1,TRBV27,.,CASSLRQGGYEQYF,TGTGCCAGCAGTTTACGACAGGGTGGGTACGAGCAGTACTTC
TRBJ1-1,.,TRBV10-3,.,CAISVEVNTEAFF,TGTGCCATCAGTGTTGAGGTGAACACTGAAGCTTTCTTT
TRBJ1-3,.,TRBV18,few,CASSPAGRGNTIYF,TGTGCCAGCTCACCTGCAGGGCGGGGAAACACCATATATTTT
TRBJ1-1,.,TRBV15,few,CATSAPGLGTEAFF,TGTGCCACCAGCGCCCCGGGACTTGGAACTGAAGCTTTCTTT
TRBJ2-7,.,TRBV18,.,CASSPVWGSQAEQYF,TGTGCCAGCTCACCAGTTTGGGGCAGCCAGGCTGAGCAGTACTTC
TRBJ1-1,.,TRBV20-1,.,CSARQDTEAFF,TGCAGTGCTAGACAGGATACTGAAGCTTTCTTT
TRBJ1-2,.,TRBV28,few,CASSPDVGEIYGYTF,TGTGCCAGCAGCCCCGACGTGGGCGAGATCTATGGCTACACCTTC
TRBJ1-1,.,TRBV10-3,.,CAISEWRDNTEAFF,TGTGCCATCAGTGAGTGGAGGGATAACACTGAAGCTTTCTTT
TRBJ2-7,TRBD1,TRBV27,few,CASSSPGQGAYEQYF,TGTGCCAGCAGTTCCCCCGGACAGGGGGCGTACGAGCAGTACTTC
TRBJ1-5,.,TRBV27,.,CASSRRDSNQPQHF,TGTGCCAGCAGTCGCAGGGATAGCAATCAGCCCCAGCATTTT
TRBJ1-1,.,TRBV18,.,CASSTGLIGNAEAFF,TGTGCCAGCTCGACCGGGCTGATCGGGAATGCTGAAGCTTTCTTT
TRBJ2-1,.,TRBV9,.,CASSPGVDEQFF,TGTGCCAGCAGTCCAGGGGTAGATGAGCAGTTCTTC
TRBJ2-3,TRBD2,TRBV29-1,.,CSVGWTSGGTDTQYF,TGCAGCGTCGGTTGGACTAGCGGGGGCACAGATACGCAGTATTTT
TRBJ2-7,.,TRBV18,.,CASISSSSSYEQYF,TGTGCCAGTATTAGTAGCTCAAGCTCCTACGAGCAGTACTTC
TRBJ2-6,.,TRBV7-3,.,CASSYEVSGANVLTF,TGTGCCAGCAGCTACGAGGTTTCTGGGGCCAACGTCCTGACTTTC
TRBJ2-7,.,TRBV5-6,.,CASSLSPEYYEQYF,TGTGCCAGCAGCTTGTCGCCAGAATACTACGAGCAGTACTTC
TRBJ2-2,.,TRBV2,.,CAISGYTGELFF,TGTGCCATTTCGGGGTACACCGGGGAGCTGTTTTTT
TRBJ2-2,TRBD2,TRBV27,.,CASSFGLAGGPAGELFF,TGTGCCAGCAGTTTCGGTCTAGCGGGGGGGCCCGCCGGGGAGCTGTTTTTT
TRBJ1-5,TRBD1,TRBV5-1,few,CASSPGQSPLDQPQHF,TGCGCCAGCAGCCCGGGACAGAGCCCCCTGGATCAGCCCCAGCATTTT
TRBJ1-1,TRBD1,TRBV29-1,.,CSGGSSDRGPFF,TGCAGCGGCGGGAGCTCAGACAGGGGGCCTTTCTTT
TRBJ1-1,.,TRBV10-1,.,CASSENRVTEAFF,TGCGCCAGCAGTGAGAACAGGGTTACTGAAGCTTTCTTT
TRBJ2-1,TRBD2,TRBV5-1,.,CASSSGIAGPYNEQFF,TGCGCCAGCAGCTCGGGAATAGCGGGGCCGTACAATGAGCAGTTCTTC
TRBJ2-1,TRBD1,TRBV30,few,CAWGSGQGVDEQFF,TGTGCCTGGGGGTCGGGACAGGGGGTCGATGAGCAGTTCTTC
TRBJ1-1,.,TRBV18,.,CASSPPTNTEAFF,TGTGCCAGCTCACCTCCTACGAACACTGAAGCTTTCTTT
TRBJ2-7,.,TRBV27,.,CASSIGSEQYF,TGTGCCAGCAGTATAGGGAGCGAGCAGTACTTC
TRBJ2-7,TRBD1,TRBV10-3,.,CASLGQGDYEQYF,TGTGCCAGCCTAGGACAGGGCGACTACGAGCAGTACTTC
TRBJ1-1,.,TRBV18,.,CASSPKAGLPYAAFF,TGTGCCAGCTCACCGAAGGCGGGATTGCCCTATGCAGCTTTCTTT
TRBJ2-7,TRBD1,TRBV19,.,CASSIDSGQGFSDEQYF,TGTGCCAGTAGTATAGACAGCGGACAGGGGTTTAGCGACGAGCAGTACTTC
TRBJ2-2,TRBD2,TRBV6-5,.,CASNGGVTGELFF,TGTGCCAGCAATGGGGGGGTCACCGGGGAGCTGTTTTTT
TRBJ1-2,.,TRBV12-2,.,CASRFPQVQIRQGRANYGYTF,TGTGCAAGTCGCTTCCCTCAGGTCCAAATAAGGCAGGGGAGGGCGAACTATGGCTACACCTTC
TRBJ2-3,TRBD1,TRBV19,.,CASSNARDRDRDTQYF,TGTGCCAGTTCTAACGCCCGGGACAGGGATCGCGATACGCAGTATTTT
TRBJ1-5,.,TRBV4-3,.,CASSQDRGNQPQHF,TGCGCCAGCAGCCAAGATCGCGGCAATCAGCCCCAGCATTTT
TRBJ1-1,.,TRBV6-5,.,CASSYSNGNTEAFF,TGTGCCAGCAGTTACTCCAACGGGAACACTGAAGCTTTCTTT
TRBJ1-1,TRBD1,TRBV9,.,CASSDGTGKRAFF,TGTGCCAGCAGCGACGGGACAGGAAAACGAGCTTTCTTT
TRBJ1-1,.,TRBV27,.,CASSFGESTEAFF,TGTGCCAGCAGTTTCGGGGAATCGACTGAAGCTTTCTTT
TRBJ1-5,.,TRBV30,.,CAWSVAGDQPQHF,TGTGCCTGGAGTGTGGCAGGCGATCAGCCCCAGCATTTT
TRBJ1-5,.,TRBV7-6,.,CASSLSPSSNQPQHF,TGTGCCAGCAGCTTATCCCCCAGTAGCAATCAGCCCCAGCATTTT
TRBJ1-1,.,TRBV5-1,.,CASSPDGHSEAFF,TGCGCCAGCAGCCCTGACGGACATTCGGAAGCTTTCTTT
TRBJ1-4,.,TRBV9,.,CASTSGAFNEKLFF,TGTGCCAGCACCTCTGGGGCTTTCAATGAAAAACTGTTTTTT
TRBJ2-1,.,TRBV7-8,.,CASSSRLNPNDEQFF,TGTGCCAGCAGCTCTAGACTCAATCCGAACGATGAGCAGTTCTTC
TRBJ2-1,TRBD2,TRBV6-5,.,CASSDSGGYNEQFF,TGTGCCAGCAGTGACTCGGGGGGGTACAATGAGCAGTTCTTC
TRBJ1-5,TRBD1,TRBV5-8,.,CASSLGQGGQPQHF,TGTGCCAGCAGCTTGGGACAGGGTGGTCAGCCCCAGCATTTT
TRBJ1-2,TRBD1,TRBV4-3,.,CASSQDRGGQSYGYTF,TGCGCCAGCAGCCAAGATCGGGGGGGACAGTCCTATGGCTACACCTTC
TRBJ1-2,TRBD1,TRBV19,.,CASSDRARGYTF,TGTGCCAGTAGTGACAGGGCGAGAGGCTACACCTTC